Sequencing of this TCR beta chain was carried out in a study of blood T cell repertoires in COVID-19. Across the whole study: The cDNA or gDNA used as material had been derived from T cells, B-cell-depleted T cells, or PBMCs.

Participant age was roughly 18 to 90 years, and participants resided in fewer than 25 US areas. During the 2 weeks before they entered the study, exposed participants had met someone with a PCR-confirmed or clinician-diagnosed COVID-19 case. Germline-derived CDR1 and CDR2 are SEHNR and FQNEAQ (reference sequence). Trimming took 5 bases from V and 3 from J; bases not matched to a gene: 8. This CDR3 spans 15 amino acids. In the original analysis: Amplified reference gene primers provided the basis for estimating nucleated cell counts. Data came from immunoSEQ multiplex PCR; TCRdb stores just in-frame clones and leaves some out. V, J and clone size were drawn from that table, and D and trimming were deduced from the DNA. The sample has roughly 230,000 clones, around 83% seen once.

The sequencing sample was made of PBMCs or T cells enriched from blood (not recorded which). The receptor comes from a woman in her forties or fifties who had been exposed to COVID-19. The chain is built from TRBV7-9 and TRBJ2-5; TRBD2 matches at 8 bases. DNA of the CDR3: TGTGCCAGCAGCCCCCCGGGGCGGGGGGAAGAGACCCAGTACTTC. Its protein is CASSPPGRGEETQYF.